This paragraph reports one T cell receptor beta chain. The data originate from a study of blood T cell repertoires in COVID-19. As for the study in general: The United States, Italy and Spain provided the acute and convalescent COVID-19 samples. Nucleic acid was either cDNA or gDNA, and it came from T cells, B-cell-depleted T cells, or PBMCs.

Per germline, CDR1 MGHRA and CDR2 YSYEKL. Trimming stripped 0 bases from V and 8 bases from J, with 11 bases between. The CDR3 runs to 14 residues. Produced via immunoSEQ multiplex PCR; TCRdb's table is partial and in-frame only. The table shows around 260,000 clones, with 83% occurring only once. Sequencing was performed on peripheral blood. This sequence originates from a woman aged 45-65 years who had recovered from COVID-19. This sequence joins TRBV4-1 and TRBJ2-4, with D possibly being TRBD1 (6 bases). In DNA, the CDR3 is TGCGCCAGCAGCCAAGATTGGGCAGGGGACATTCAGTACTTC. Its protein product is CASSQDWAGDIQYF.